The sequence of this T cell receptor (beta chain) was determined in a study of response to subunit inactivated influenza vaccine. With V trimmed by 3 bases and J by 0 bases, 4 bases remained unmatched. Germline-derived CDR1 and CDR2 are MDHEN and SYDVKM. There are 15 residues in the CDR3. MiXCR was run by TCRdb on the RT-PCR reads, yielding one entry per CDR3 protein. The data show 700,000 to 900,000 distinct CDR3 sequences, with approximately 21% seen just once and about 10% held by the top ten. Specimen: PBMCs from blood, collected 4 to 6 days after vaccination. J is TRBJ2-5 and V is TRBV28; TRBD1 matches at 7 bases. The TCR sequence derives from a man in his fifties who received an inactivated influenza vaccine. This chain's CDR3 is CASSFWDSYQETQYF. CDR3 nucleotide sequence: TGTGCCAGCAGTTTCTGGGACAGCTACCAAGAGACCCAGTACTTC.